This T cell receptor (beta chain) was documented in a study of CD8 T cells in ankylosing spondylitis. Whole-study results and caveats: Seemingly characteristic of ankylosing spondylitis blood was a TCR beta motif consisting of several highly homologous variants. Certain motif variants had earlier appeared in reactive arthritis synovial fluid and blood. Within matched ankylosing spondylitis synovial fluid, disease-linked clones were reportedly significantly enriched. In peripheral blood, disease-linked CD8+ clones occurred at relatively low frequencies.

This clonotype was counted a few times. The antigen is not known. TCRdb fed the 5' RACE reads into MiXCR, producing one record per CDR3 protein. The sample yields roughly 140,000 distinct CDR3 sequences, under 45% seen once. The specimen was synovial fluid, either unsorted or a sorted T cell fraction (not recorded which). The clonotype was recovered from a male donor with ankylosing spondylitis.

CDR3 protein: CASSSRWRESPETQYF. As DNA, the CDR3 is TGTGCCAGCAGCTCTAGGTGGAGGGAGAGCCCTGAGACCCAGTACTTC. The chain links TRBV7-9 to TRBJ2-5, with D perhaps matching TRBD2 (6 bases). Germline V gene lookup returns CDR1 SEHNR and CDR2 FQNEAQ (reference sequence). Between the trimmed V and J ends, which lost 4 bases and 5 bases, there was a span of 20 bases. The CDR3 sequence is 16 residues long.